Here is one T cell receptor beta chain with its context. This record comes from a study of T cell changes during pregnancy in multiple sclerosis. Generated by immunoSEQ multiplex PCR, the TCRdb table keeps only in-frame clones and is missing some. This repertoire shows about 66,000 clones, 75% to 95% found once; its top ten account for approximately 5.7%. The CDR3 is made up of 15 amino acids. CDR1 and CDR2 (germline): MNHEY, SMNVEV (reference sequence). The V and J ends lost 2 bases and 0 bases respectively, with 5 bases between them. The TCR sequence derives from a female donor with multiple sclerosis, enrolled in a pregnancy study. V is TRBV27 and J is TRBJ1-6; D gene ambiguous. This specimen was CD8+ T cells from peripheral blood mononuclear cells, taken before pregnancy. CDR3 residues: CASSLESSYNSPLHF. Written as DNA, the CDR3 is TGTGCCAGCAGTTTAGAGAGCTCCTATAATTCACCCCTCCACTTT.